The 32 T cell receptor beta chains listed next were all sequenced from one sample in a study of spatial heterogeneity in lung cancer (dated by TCRdb to between 2018 and 2021). To prepare the library, 5' RACE was applied. Sequencing relied on a NextSeq 500. TCRdb reanalyzed the raw reads on its own, using fastp at Q25 for trimming and MiXCR for clone calling, and kept in-frame beta chains. Identical CDR3 proteins give one entry, which carries the most common genes and DNA. The sample records about 5,000 distinct CDR3 sequences, roughly 2.9% of which are singletons. The ten largest account for approximately 25% of the sample. Sample time point, as interpreted from the label and publication: sample taken at primary tumor resection. This material consisted of normal lung tissue next to the tumor, taken at surgery. These receptors were taken from a male donor with early-stage non-small cell lung cancer.

This clonotype is categorized as medium-sized. The rearrangement links TRBV20-1 to TRBJ1-2; D unclear. The V end was cut by 6 bases, the J end by 1 base, with 15 bases between. Looked up from germline, CDR1 is DFQATT and CDR2 is SNEGSKA (reference sequence). The CDR3 contains 14 residues. CDR3 protein: CSAILGSLNYGYTF. The CDR3 bases are TGCAGTGCAATTCTAGGGTCCCTTAACTATGGCTACACCTTC.

The chain carries TRBV12-3 or TRBV12-4 and TRBJ1-2, with D unresolved. V dropped 6 bases and J dropped 2 bases, with 13 bases sitting between them. This CDR3 has 14 residues. The CDR3 protein is CASRTAGSNYGYTF. The CDR3 bases are TGTGCCAGCAGGACTGCAGGAAGCAACTATGGCTACACCTTC.

This clonotype was found many times. The chain is built from TRBV20-1 and TRBJ1-1, with a possible D match to TRBD1 (5 bases). This CDR3 has 14 amino acids. The germline V and J ends were trimmed by 6 bases and 4 bases, with 18 bases remaining between them. Germline V gene data show CDR1 as DFQATT and CDR2 as SNEGSKA (reference sequence). The CDR3 reads CSARSSGGVTEAFF. The CDR3 DNA is TGCAGTGCCCGGTCGAGTGGGGGAGTCACTGAAGCTTTCTTT.

This clonotype has more than one count but fewer than ten. A much larger clone differs by one base, so this may be a read error. This rearrangement joins TRBV7-2 to TRBJ1-2; D remains unclear. CDR3 size: 16 residues. Germline CDR1 is SGHTA and CDR2 is FQGNSA. The CDR3 is CASSLDPPGLSYGYNF. The CDR3 nucleotides read TGTGCCAGCAGCTTAGACCCCCCAGGACTTTCGTATGGCTACAACTTC.

In its sample, this clonotype was seen many times. CDR3 bases: TGTGCCAGCAGTCCTAGTACAGGGCGCGGCTACACCTTC. It yields the protein CASSPSTGRGYTF. The rearrangement links TRBV25-1 to TRBJ1-2, with D possibly being TRBD1 (6 bases). Germline CDR1 reads MGHDK; CDR2 reads SYGVNS. Trimming stripped 5 bases from V and 8 bases from J, with 15 bases between. This CDR3 has 13 residues.

Judged by abundance, this clonotype is medium-sized. V usage is TRBV29-1 and J usage is TRBJ2-6, with D perhaps matching TRBD1 (5 bases). Germline loops: CDR1 SQVTM, CDR2 ANQGSEA. Trimming shortened V by 7 bases and J by 2 bases, and 15 bases separated the two germline ends. CDR3 size: 15 residues. The CDR3 reads CSATLQDTGANVLTF. The CDR3 bases are TGCAGCGCTACCCTACAGGATACTGGGGCCAACGTCCTGACTTTC.

Sample share makes this clonotype medium-sized. This could be a read error, since a much larger clone is one nucleotide away. The V call is TRBV7-6, the J call TRBJ1-1, with D unresolved. CDR3 length: 20 residues. The V gene's germline CDR1 is SGHVS and CDR2 FNYEAQ. Trimming shortened V by 5 bases and J by 11 bases, and 39 bases separated the two germline ends. The CDR3 is CASSSNLRRATRRRRVRAFF. Written as DNA, the CDR3 is TGTGCCAGCAGCAGTAATCTTCGCCGCGCAACTCGTCGTAGGAGAGTAAGGGCTTTCTTT. The whole variable domain, filled in from reference TRBV7-6 and TRBJ1-1, reads GAGVSQSPRYKVTKRGQDVALRCDPISGHVSLYWYRQALGQGPEFLTYFNYEAQQDKSGLPNDRFSAERPEGSISTLTIQRTEQRDSAMYRCASSSNLRRATRRRRVRAFFGQGTRLTVV.

By share, this clonotype counts as medium-sized. This chain joins TRBV2 and TRBJ2-2; D may be TRBD2 (6 bases). The CDR3 runs 14 residues. Germline V CDR1 and CDR2: SNHLY, FYNNEI. The V and J ends lost 7 bases and 1 base respectively, with 10 bases between them. CDR3 coding DNA: TGTGCCAGCAATCCCGGGAGGAACACCGGGGAGCTGTTTTTT. Its protein product is CASNPGRNTGELFF.

This clonotype was recorded many times. The chain carries TRBV19 and TRBJ2-5; D not certain. This CDR3 contains 14 residues. V was cut by 2 bases and J by 3 bases, with 10 bases left in between. Germline assignment: CDR1 LNHDA and CDR2 SQIVND (reference sequence). The chain's CDR3 is CASSISRNEETQYF. The DNA for the CDR3 is TGTGCCAGTAGTATAAGCCGGAACGAAGAGACCCAGTACTTC.

Many counts were recorded for this clonotype. CDR3 nucleotides: TGTGCCAGCAGCTTACGGGACCTAGATACGCAGTATTTT. Encoded protein: CASSLRDLDTQYF. V gene TRBV7-9 combines with J gene TRBJ2-3; D may be TRBD1 or TRBD2 (5 bases each). In germline, CDR1 is SEHNR, CDR2 FQNEAQ (reference sequence). V was trimmed by 2 bases and J by 5 bases, leaving 8 bases between them. This CDR3 comprises 13 residues.

The sample holds a few counts of this clonotype. The chain uses TRBV29-1 and TRBJ2-3, with a tentative D call TRBD2 (6 bases). Germline CDR1 SQVTM, CDR2 ANQGSEA. Trimming left V 3 bases short and J 3 bases short, with 16 bases between. The CDR3 spans 15 residues. The CDR3 DNA is TGCAGCGTTGAGTTAGCGGCCCGTAGAACAGATACGCAGTATTTT. Translating it yields CSVELAARRTDTQYF.

This clonotype was seen at least ten times. The rearrangement uses TRBV20-1 and TRBJ2-3; 7 nucleotides line up with TRBD2. This CDR3 is built from 16 residues. CDR1 is DFQATT and CDR2 is SNEGSKA in the germline V gene (reference sequence). After removal of 5 bases from V and 0 bases from J, the junction contained 11 bases not matched to a gene. CDR3 DNA sequence: TGCAGTGCTCCCCACCGCTGGGGGGGAAGCACAGATACGCAGTATTTT. It specifies CSAPHRWGGSTDTQYF.

This clonotype was picked up many times. The chain combines TRBV29-1 with TRBJ2-3; D may be TRBD2 (6 bases). In germline, CDR1 is SQVTM, CDR2 ANQGSEA. The ends were cut back, 2 bases at V and 0 bases at J, with 12 bases in the middle. The CDR3 has 15 amino acids. CDR3 DNA: TGCAGCGTTGAACGGGCGGGGATGAGCACAGATACGCAGTATTTT. Translating gives CSVERAGMSTDTQYF.

This clonotype was picked up many times. This chain links TRBV4-2 with TRBJ2-7, with TRBD1 matching 9 bases. The CDR3 extends over 14 amino acids. Trimming removed 5 bases from V and 0 bases from J; junction bases left unmatched: 2. Germline CDR1 reads LGHNA; CDR2 reads YNFKEQ. CDR3 bases: TGTGCCAGCAGCGGGACAGGGAGCTCCTACGAGCAGTACTTC. Its translation: CASSGTGSSYEQYF.

In this sample, this clonotype turned up many times. J is TRBJ1-1 and V is TRBV6-2 or TRBV6-3, with 9 positions matching TRBD1. CDR3 length equals 15 residues. CDR1 and CDR2 from the germline V gene are MNHEY and SVGEGT. With V trimmed by 6 bases and J by 7 bases, 12 bases remained unmatched. CDR3 amino acids: CASRDRGAGLNEAFF. The CDR3 region has the DNA TGTGCCAGCAGGGACAGGGGCGCCGGTCTTAATGAAGCTTTCTTT.

The table lists this clonotype with many counts. V and J are TRBV25-1 and TRBJ1-1; D uncertain. The CDR3 is 15 amino acids. Per germline, CDR1 MGHDK and CDR2 SYGVNS. V was clipped by 1 base and J by 1 base, with 10 bases between them. Here the CDR3 reads CASSESGIWNTEAFF. The CDR3 DNA reads TGTGCCAGCAGTGAATCGGGGATCTGGAACACTGAAGCTTTCTTT.

This clonotype is medium-sized by share. The CDR3, as DNA: TGTGCCAGCAGCTCAAGGACTAGCGGGAATCATGAGCAGTTCTTC. It encodes CASSSRTSGNHEQFF. V gene TRBV11-2 combines with J gene TRBJ2-1; 12 bases are a match to TRBD2. This CDR3 has 15 amino acids. Germline V CDR1 and CDR2: SGHAT, FQNNGV. The trim removed 4 bases at V and 8 bases at J, leaving 6 bases unmatched.

This clonotype is deemed medium-sized (0.01 to 0.1%). The rearrangement joins TRBV20-1 to TRBJ2-3; the D gene is possibly TRBD1 (6 bases). The germline V gene has CDR1 DFQATT and CDR2 SNEGSKA (reference sequence). This CDR3 contains 16 residues. V dropped 1 base and J dropped 4 bases, with 18 bases sitting between them. The CDR3 spells CSARGVSQGGSDTQYF. The CDR3 DNA reads TGCAGTGCTAGAGGGGTATCACAGGGTGGGTCAGATACGCAGTATTTT.

This clonotype is medium-sized. The chain combines TRBV9 with TRBJ1-4; D ambiguous. The germline V gene has CDR1 SGDLS and CDR2 YYNGEE. This CDR3 has 15 amino acids. Trimming removed 2 bases from V and 7 bases from J, with 15 bases in between. CDR3 amino acids: CASSVGGGGSEKLFF. The CDR3 nucleotides read TGTGCCAGCAGCGTGGGTGGAGGAGGTTCTGAAAAACTGTTTTTT.

Sample share makes this clonotype medium-sized (0.01 to 0.1%). The V and J genes are TRBV10-1 and TRBJ2-5, with 9 bases identical to TRBD1. Germline V lookup: CDR1 WNHNN, CDR2 SYGVQD (reference sequence). Losses at the gene ends were 4 bases for V and 3 bases for J; bases not matched to a gene: 3. This CDR3 is built from 14 residues. CDR3 sequence reads: CASSGQGVKETQYF. The CDR3 bases are TGCGCCAGCAGTGGACAGGGGGTTAAAGAGACCCAGTACTTC.

By share, this clonotype counts as medium-sized. This chain connects TRBV12-3 or TRBV12-4 to TRBJ2-3; no firm D call. The CDR3 has 15 residues. Trimming cost V 2 bases and J 4 bases, with 13 bases left between them. The CDR3 here is CASSLNAQLADTQYF. The CDR3 bases are TGTGCCAGCAGTTTAAACGCACAGCTTGCAGATACGCAGTATTTT.

This clonotype was seen a handful of times. A much larger clone lies a single base off, so this may be a read error. The CDR3 region has the DNA TGCAGCGTTGAAGCGCAGAGCTCCTATGGCTACAACTTC. Translated, it gives CSVEAQSSYGYNF. The chain has TRBV29-1 and TRBJ1-2; D not certain. This CDR3 has 13 amino acids. Germline lookup yields CDR1 SQVTM and CDR2 ANQGSEA. Combining the CDR3 with reference TRBV29-1 and TRBJ1-2 gives the whole variable domain SAVISQKPSRDICQRGTSLTIQCQVDSQVTMMFWYRQQPGQSLTLIATANQGSEATYESGFVIDKFPISRPNLTFSTLTVSNMSPEDSSIYLCSVEAQSSYGYNFGSGTRLTVV.

This clonotype was counted many times. The chain uses TRBV7-3 and TRBJ2-5; 15 bases match TRBD2. Losses at the gene ends were 5 bases for V and 4 bases for J; bases not matched to a gene: 8. The CDR3 covers 17 residues. Germline assignment: CDR1 SGHTA and CDR2 FQGTGA. The CDR3 sequence is CASSDGTSGRLAETQYF. CDR3 nucleotide sequence: TGTGCCAGCAGCGACGGGACTAGCGGGAGGTTGGCAGAGACCCAGTACTTC.

This clonotype is medium-sized. The chain joins TRBV3-1 to TRBJ2-2; D is perhaps TRBD1 (5 bases). Germline loops: CDR1 LGHDT, CDR2 YNNKEL (reference sequence). Trimming pared 4 bases from V and 6 bases from J, leaving 12 bases between. The CDR3 is 14 amino acids. The CDR3 DNA reads as TGTGCCAGCAGCCGATCGTGGGGCCCCGGGGAGCTGTTTTTT. Amino acid sequence: CASSRSWGPGELFF.

In this sample, this clonotype turned up many times. The gene calls are TRBV5-6 and TRBJ2-7; unclear D gene. There are 15 residues in the CDR3. CDR1 SGHDT and CDR2 YYEEEE come from the germline V gene. V lost 1 base and J lost 0, with 11 bases in between. The CDR3 DNA reads as TGTGCCAGCAGCTTGAGTCAGGTCCCCTCCTACGAGCAGTACGTC. Protein: CASSLSQVPSYEQYV.

Only a few counts were recorded for this clonotype. The V and J genes are TRBV11-2 and TRBJ1-2; D is possibly TRBD1 (6 bases). Per the germline V gene, CDR1 is SGHAT and CDR2 is FQNNGV. V gave up 4 bases and J gave up 4 bases, with 10 bases separating them. There are 13 residues in the CDR3. The CDR3 loop reads CASSSTGSYGYTF. As DNA, the CDR3 is TGTGCCAGCAGCTCCACAGGGTCCTATGGCTACACCTTC.

This clonotype is medium-sized in the sample. Because it lacks the conserved phenylalanine or tryptophan at the end, this CDR3 is likely a read error. Because the CDR3's place on the DNA is in doubt, the DNA is left out and the CDR3 is given as listed by TCRdb. This rearrangement joins TRBV27 to TRBJ1-1; the table gives TRBD1 as D, unverified against the DNA. A total of 13 residues make up the CDR3, ends included. From germline, CDR1 is MNHEY and CDR2 SMNVEV (reference sequence). The CDR3 region is CASSLSGTRRFVY.

This clonotype is termed medium-sized. The chain couples TRBV20-1 to TRBJ2-3; maybe TRBD2 (6 bases). In germline, CDR1 is DFQATT, CDR2 SNEGSKA (reference sequence). Trimming shortened V by 3 bases and J by 1 base, and 11 bases separated the two germline ends. The CDR3 covers 14 residues. The CDR3 DNA reads TGCAGTGCTAGGGGGCGGGACGGCACAGATACGCAGTATTTT. Protein: CSARGRDGTDTQYF.

In this sample, this clonotype turned up many times. The genes are TRBV25-1 and TRBJ2-7; D is undetermined. The CDR3 is 13 residues long. Deletions cut 0 bases from V and 9 bases from J, with 12 bases between. Germline loops: CDR1 MGHDK, CDR2 SYGVNS. In DNA, the CDR3 is TGTGCCAGCAGTGAATATGTAGGCAGCCTGCAGTACTTC. Its protein is CASSEYVGSLQYF.

This clonotype is labeled medium-sized. V and J are TRBV14 and TRBJ2-2; a possible D gene is TRBD2 (5 bases). The V end was cut by 4 bases, the J end by 6 bases, with 15 bases between. The germline CDR1 and CDR2 sequences are SGHDN and FVKESK. CDR3 length: 15 residues. CDR3 in DNA: TGTGCCAGCAGCCCAGCCGGGATTTTTTCCGGGGAGCTGTTTTTT. The encoded protein is CASSPAGIFSGELFF.

This clonotype is categorized as medium-sized (0.01 to 0.1%). The J gene is TRBJ2-1, the V gene TRBV7-3, with D hard to call. This CDR3 comprises 13 residues. The V gene's germline CDR1 is SGHTA and CDR2 FQGTGA. The germline V and J ends were trimmed by 5 bases and 5 bases, with 10 bases remaining between them. The CDR3 sequence: CASSPGVNNEQFF. Written as DNA, the CDR3 is TGTGCCAGCAGCCCCGGAGTGAACAATGAGCAGTTCTTC.

Ten or more counts support this clonotype. This chain connects TRBV20-1 to TRBJ2-3; D might be TRBD1 or TRBD2, each matching 6 bases. The length of the CDR3 is 15 residues. Between the trimmed V and J ends, which lost 0 bases and 4 bases, there was a span of 14 bases. Per the germline V gene, CDR1 is DFQATT and CDR2 is SNEGSKA (reference sequence). The CDR3 region is CSARDYGGQADTQYF. CDR3 nucleotide sequence: TGCAGTGCTAGAGATTACGGGGGCCAGGCAGATACGCAGTATTTT.